These 15 T cell receptor beta chains were sequenced from one sample in a study of T cells in Graves' hyperthyroidism and ophthalmopathy. Amplified regions were TCR beta CDR3 sequences from RNA transcripts. The HTBI primer set was used in a first-round RT-PCR of the TCR CDR3. From the multiplex PCR reads, TCRdb called clonotypes with MiXCR, one entry per CDR3 protein. The sample gives 280,000 or so distinct CDR3 sequences, around a quarter of which show up once; about a quarter is in the top ten. Sequencing was carried out using blood. The receptors originated from a man aged 35-49 years with Graves' hyperthyroidism that later progressed to Graves' ophthalmopathy.

V gene TRBV6-5 combines with J gene TRBJ2-7; 7 nucleotides align to TRBD2. The CDR3 runs to 15 residues. J was trimmed by 4 bases and V by 5 bases; bases with no gene match: 11. Per germline, CDR1 MNHEY and CDR2 SVGAGI. CDR3 amino acids: CASSHERERFYEQYF. In nucleotides, the CDR3 is TGTGCCAGCAGTCACGAGCGGGAAAGGTTTTACGAGCAGTACTTC.

This clonotype was counted between two and nine times. The chain carries TRBV19 and TRBJ2-5; D tentatively reads TRBD1 or TRBD2 (6 bases each). Germline CDR1 reads LNHDA; CDR2 reads SQIVND (reference sequence). The CDR3 is made up of 15 amino acids. Trimming took 5 bases from V and 5 from J, leaving 18 bases between them. The CDR3 protein is CASSGTPGATETQYF. CDR3 DNA: TGTGCCAGTAGTGGAACCCCGGGGGCAACGGAGACCCAGTACTTC.

This clonotype was seen a few times. The chain recombines TRBV28 with TRBJ2-7; perhaps TRBD1 as D (5 bases). The CDR3 loop spans 15 amino acids. Germline V gene sequence: CDR1 MDHEN, CDR2 SYDVKM. The V and J ends lost 1 base and 2 bases respectively, with 12 bases between them. The CDR3 nucleotides read TGTGCCAGCAGTTTATACGGTCAGGGAACCTACGAGCAGTACTTC. Protein product: CASSLYGQGTYEQYF.

V and J are TRBV6-2 or TRBV6-3 and TRBJ2-7, with no clear D. The CDR3 extends over 13 amino acids. Trimming pared 10 bases from V and 0 bases from J, leaving 13 bases between. Per the germline V gene, CDR1 is MNHEY and CDR2 is SVGEGT. CDR3 DNA: TGTGCCACCTTGGGATTAGGCTCCTACGAGCAGTACTTC. It codes for CATLGLGSYEQYF.

The table lists this clonotype with many counts. The chain carries TRBV7-3 and TRBJ1-1; no clear D gene. Germline V gene lookup returns CDR1 SGHTA and CDR2 FQGTGA. The CDR3 runs 12 residues. Trimming cost V 2 bases and J 11 bases, with 12 bases left between them. Here the CDR3 reads CASSLDGYAAFF. The CDR3 DNA sequence: TGTGCCAGCAGCTTAGATGGGTACGCGGCTTTCTTT.

This clonotype appeared many times. V usage is TRBV5-1 and J usage is TRBJ2-2; 12 bases line up with TRBD2. The CDR3 spans 16 residues. With V trimmed by 4 bases and J by 0 bases, 1 base remained unmatched. Germline loops: CDR1 SGHRS, CDR2 YFSETQ. The CDR3 coding sequence is TGCGCCAGCAGCAGACTAGCGGGAGCGAACACCGGGGAGCTGTTTTTT. Its protein product is CASSRLAGANTGELFF.

The gene calls are TRBV28 and TRBJ2-2, with 7 bases lining up with TRBD2. Germline-derived CDR1 and CDR2 are MDHEN and SYDVKM. V shed 3 bases and J 3 bases; nucleotides not matched to a gene: 4. The CDR3 consists of 15 residues. The CDR3 region has the DNA TGTGCCAGCAGTTTGGGAGGGGCCGACACCGGGGAGCTGTTTTTT. It encodes CASSLGGADTGELFF. Combining the CDR3 with reference TRBV28 and TRBJ2-2 gives the whole variable domain DVKVTQSSRYLVKRTGEKVFLECVQDMDHENMFWYRQDPGLGLRLIYFSYDVKMKEKGDIPEGYSVSREKKERFSLILESASTNQTSMYLCASSLGGADTGELFFGEGSRLTVL.

The chain has TRBV12-3 or TRBV12-4 and TRBJ2-5; TRBD1 matches at 7 bases. CDR3 length equals 14 residues. The junction had 4 bases not matched to a gene; V was cut back by 5 bases and J by 1 base. The CDR3 bases are TGTGCCAGCAGTAAGGACAGGTTCCAAGAGACCCAGTACTTC. The encoded protein is CASSKDRFQETQYF.

This clonotype was detected many times. The V and J genes are TRBV29-1 and TRBJ2-5; 8 bases align to TRBD1. J gave up 3 bases and V 6 bases, and 12 bases lay outside the gene matches. Germline values: CDR1 SQVTM, CDR2 ANQGSEA. The CDR3 is 15 amino acids. CDR3 DNA sequence: TGCAGCGTACACCGACCGGGACAGGAGGAAGAGACCCAGTACTTC. As protein: CSVHRPGQEEETQYF.

At least ten counts were recorded for this clonotype. The chain couples TRBV29-1 to TRBJ2-2, with D possibly TRBD1 on 6 matching bases. CDR3 length: 15 residues. Germline lookup yields CDR1 SQVTM and CDR2 ANQGSEA. Trimming took 7 bases from V and 2 from J, leaving 17 bases between them. The CDR3 DNA sequence: TGCAGCGGGATGACCGGGACAAAAAACACCGGGGAGCTGTTTTTT. Translation gives CSGMTGTKNTGELFF.

This clonotype was seen ten or more times. The gene calls are TRBV18 and TRBJ2-7; the D gene is possibly TRBD1 (5 bases). Trimming pared 1 base from V and 0 bases from J, leaving 10 bases between. The V gene's germline CDR1 is KGHSH and CDR2 LQKENI. The CDR3 runs to 15 residues. CDR3 residues: CASSPRQRTSYEQYF. The CDR3 DNA reads as TGTGCCAGCTCACCACGACAGAGAACCTCCTACGAGCAGTACTTC.

There are many counts of this clonotype. The chain combines TRBV24-1 with TRBJ2-7, with 12 bases aligning to TRBD2. V was pared by 4 bases and J by 4 bases, with 4 bases of the junction left unmatched. Looked up from germline, CDR1 is KGHDR and CDR2 is SFDVKD. The CDR3 loop spans 15 amino acids. In DNA, the CDR3 is TGTGCCACCAGTGACCTTGGGACTAGCGGGTACGAGCAGTACTTC. This encodes CATSDLGTSGYEQYF.

This clonotype was detected ten times or more. The J gene is TRBJ2-5, the V gene TRBV12-3 or TRBV12-4, with D tentatively TRBD1 or TRBD2 (5 bases each). The CDR3 consists of 12 residues. V lost 6 bases, J lost 5 bases, and 10 bases lay in between. The DNA of the CDR3 is TGTGCCAGCAGCGCTTGGGGGGAGACCCAGTACTTC. Encoded protein: CASSAWGETQYF.

The V and J genes are TRBV20-1 and TRBJ2-4; D gene ambiguous. The germline CDR1 and CDR2 sequences are DFQATT and SNEGSKA (reference sequence). The CDR3 runs to 13 residues. V was trimmed by 6 bases and J by 2 bases, leaving 11 bases between them. The CDR3 is CSACPSPKNIQYF. As DNA, the CDR3 is TGCAGTGCGTGCCCTAGTCCCAAAAACATTCAGTACTTC.

This clonotype showed up many times. The chain uses TRBV6-5 and TRBJ1-2; D unclear. V lost 2 bases to trimming and J lost 4 bases, with 11 bases between them. CDR1 is MNHEY and CDR2 is SVGAGI in the germline V gene. CDR3 length: 14 residues. The CDR3 sequence: CASSYLDRGYGYTF. The CDR3 DNA is TGTGCCAGCAGTTACCTCGATCGTGGCTATGGCTACACCTTC.